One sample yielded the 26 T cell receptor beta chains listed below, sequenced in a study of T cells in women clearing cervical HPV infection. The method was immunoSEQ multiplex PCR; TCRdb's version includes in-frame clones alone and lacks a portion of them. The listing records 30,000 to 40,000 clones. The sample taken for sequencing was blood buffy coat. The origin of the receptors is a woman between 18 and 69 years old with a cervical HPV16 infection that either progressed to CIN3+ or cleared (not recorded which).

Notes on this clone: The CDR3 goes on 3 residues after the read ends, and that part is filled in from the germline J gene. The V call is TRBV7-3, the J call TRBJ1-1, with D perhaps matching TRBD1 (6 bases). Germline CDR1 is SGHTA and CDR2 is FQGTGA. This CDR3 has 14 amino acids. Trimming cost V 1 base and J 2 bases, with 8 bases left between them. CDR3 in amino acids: CASSLRDTNTEAFF. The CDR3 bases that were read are TGTGCCAGCAGCTTAAGGGACACAAACACTGAA.

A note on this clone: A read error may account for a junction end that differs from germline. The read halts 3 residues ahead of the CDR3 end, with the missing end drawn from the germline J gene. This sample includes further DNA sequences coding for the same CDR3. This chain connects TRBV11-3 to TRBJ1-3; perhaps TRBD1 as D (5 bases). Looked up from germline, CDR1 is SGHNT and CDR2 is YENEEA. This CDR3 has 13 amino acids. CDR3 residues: CASSQDEGNTIYF. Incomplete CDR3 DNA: TGTGCCAGCAGCCAGGATGAGGGGAACACA.

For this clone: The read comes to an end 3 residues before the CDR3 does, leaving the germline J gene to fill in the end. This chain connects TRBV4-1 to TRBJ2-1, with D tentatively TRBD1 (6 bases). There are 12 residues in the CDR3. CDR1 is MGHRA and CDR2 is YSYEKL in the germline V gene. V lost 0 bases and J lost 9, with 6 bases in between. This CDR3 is CASSQDRGEQFF. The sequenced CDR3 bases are TGCGCCAGCAGCCAAGACAGGGGTGAG.

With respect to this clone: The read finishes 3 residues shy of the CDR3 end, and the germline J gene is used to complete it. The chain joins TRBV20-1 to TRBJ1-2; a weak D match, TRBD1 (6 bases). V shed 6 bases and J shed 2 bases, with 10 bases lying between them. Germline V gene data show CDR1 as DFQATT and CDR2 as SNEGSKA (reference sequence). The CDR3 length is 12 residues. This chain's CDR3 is CSARDTNYGYTF. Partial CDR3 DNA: TGCAGTGCGAGGGACACCAACTATGGC.

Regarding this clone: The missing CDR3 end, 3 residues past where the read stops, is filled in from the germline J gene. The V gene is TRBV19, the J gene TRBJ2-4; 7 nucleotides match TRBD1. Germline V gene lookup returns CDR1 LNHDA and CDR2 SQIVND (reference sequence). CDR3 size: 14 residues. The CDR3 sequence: CASSMGTASYGQYF. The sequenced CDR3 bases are TGTGCCAGTAGTATGGGGACAGCCTCCTATGGT.

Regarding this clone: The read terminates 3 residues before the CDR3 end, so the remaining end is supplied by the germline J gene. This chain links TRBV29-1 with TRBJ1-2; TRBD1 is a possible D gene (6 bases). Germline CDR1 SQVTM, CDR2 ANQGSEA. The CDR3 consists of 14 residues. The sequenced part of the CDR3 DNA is TGCAGCGTCATGCCCGGGGGGCGAGGAGAGACC. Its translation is CSVMPGGRGET. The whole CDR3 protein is CSVMPGGRGETYTF.

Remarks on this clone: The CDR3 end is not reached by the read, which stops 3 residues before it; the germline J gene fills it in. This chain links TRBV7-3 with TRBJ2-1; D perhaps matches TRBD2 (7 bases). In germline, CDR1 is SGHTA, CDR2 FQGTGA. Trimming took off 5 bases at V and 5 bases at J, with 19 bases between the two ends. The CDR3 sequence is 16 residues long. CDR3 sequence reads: CASSLGNGGRDNEQFF. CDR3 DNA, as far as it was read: TGTGCCAGCAGCCTAGGAAACGGGGGGCGGGACAATGAG.

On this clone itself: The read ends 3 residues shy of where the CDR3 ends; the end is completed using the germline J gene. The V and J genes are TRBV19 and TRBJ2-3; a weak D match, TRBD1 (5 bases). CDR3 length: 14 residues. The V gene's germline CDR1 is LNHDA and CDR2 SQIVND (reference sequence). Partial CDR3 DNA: TGTGCCAGCCAGGGATCCATAAGCAATCAGCCG. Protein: CASQGSISNQP. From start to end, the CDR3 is CASQGSISNQPQYF.

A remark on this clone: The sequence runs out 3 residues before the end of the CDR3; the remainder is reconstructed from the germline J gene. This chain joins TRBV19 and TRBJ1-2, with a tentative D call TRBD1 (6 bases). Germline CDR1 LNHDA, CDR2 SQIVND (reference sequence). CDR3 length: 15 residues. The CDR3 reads CASSISPTGSHDYTF. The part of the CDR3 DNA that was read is TGTGCCAGTAGTATATCCCCAACAGGGAGTCACGAC.

CDR3 region: CASSLTQDKHEAFF. CDR3 DNA, as far as it was read: TGCGCCAGCAGCTTGACTCAGGACAAACATGAA. The genes are TRBV5-1 and TRBJ1-1; a possible D gene is TRBD1 (5 bases). Coverage ceases 3 residues before the CDR3 finishes, and the germline J gene fills in the end. Trimming removed 1 base at V and 7 bases at J, with 14 bases between. CDR1 SGHRS and CDR2 YFSETQ come from the germline V gene. The CDR3 is made up of 14 amino acids. The whole variable domain, filled in from reference TRBV5-1 and TRBJ1-1, reads KAGVTQTPRYLIKTRGQQVTLSCSPISGHRSVSWYQQTPGQGLQFLFEYFSETQRNKGNFPGRFSGRQFSNSRSEMNVSTLELGDSALYLCASSLTQDKHEAFFGQGTRLTVV.

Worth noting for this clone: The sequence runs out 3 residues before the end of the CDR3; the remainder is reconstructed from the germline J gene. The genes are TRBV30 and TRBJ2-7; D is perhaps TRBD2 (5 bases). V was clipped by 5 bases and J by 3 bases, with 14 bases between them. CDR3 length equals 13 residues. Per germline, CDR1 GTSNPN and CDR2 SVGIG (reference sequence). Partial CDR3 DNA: TGTGCCTGGGACGACGACGCGGGCTACGAG. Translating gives CAWDDDAGYE. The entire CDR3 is CAWDDDAGYEQYF.

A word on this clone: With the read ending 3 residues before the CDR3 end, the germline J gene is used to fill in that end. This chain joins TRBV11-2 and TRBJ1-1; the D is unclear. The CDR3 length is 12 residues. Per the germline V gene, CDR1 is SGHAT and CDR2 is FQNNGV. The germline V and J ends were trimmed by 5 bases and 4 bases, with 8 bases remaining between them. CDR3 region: CASSHSGTEAFF. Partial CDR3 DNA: TGTGCCAGCAGCCACTCAGGCACTGAA.

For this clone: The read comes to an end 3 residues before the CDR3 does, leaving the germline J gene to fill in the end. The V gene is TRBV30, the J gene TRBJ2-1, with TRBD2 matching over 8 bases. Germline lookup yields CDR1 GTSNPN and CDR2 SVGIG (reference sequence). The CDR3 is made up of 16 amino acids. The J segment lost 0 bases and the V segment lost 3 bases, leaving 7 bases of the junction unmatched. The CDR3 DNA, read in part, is TGTGCCTGGAGCAACCCCGGGACTAGCTCCTACAATGAG. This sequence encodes CAWSNPGTSSYNE. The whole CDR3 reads CAWSNPGTSSYNEQFF.

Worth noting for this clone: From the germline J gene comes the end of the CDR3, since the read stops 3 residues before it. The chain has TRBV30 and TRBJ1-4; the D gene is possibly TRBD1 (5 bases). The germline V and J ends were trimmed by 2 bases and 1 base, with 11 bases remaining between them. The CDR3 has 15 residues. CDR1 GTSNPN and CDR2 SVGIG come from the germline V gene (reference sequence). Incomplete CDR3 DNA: TGTGCCTGGAGTACTCGACAGTTAACTAATGAAAAA. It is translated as CAWSTRQLTNEK. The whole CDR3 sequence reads CAWSTRQLTNEKLFF.

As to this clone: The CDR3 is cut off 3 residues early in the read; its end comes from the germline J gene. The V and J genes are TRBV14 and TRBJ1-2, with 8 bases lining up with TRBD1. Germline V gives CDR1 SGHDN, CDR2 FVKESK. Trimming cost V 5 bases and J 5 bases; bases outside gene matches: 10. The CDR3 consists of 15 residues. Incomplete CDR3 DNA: TGTGCCAGCAGCACTACTGACAGGGGTCGGTATGGC. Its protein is CASSTTDRGRYG. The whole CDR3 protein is CASSTTDRGRYGYTF.

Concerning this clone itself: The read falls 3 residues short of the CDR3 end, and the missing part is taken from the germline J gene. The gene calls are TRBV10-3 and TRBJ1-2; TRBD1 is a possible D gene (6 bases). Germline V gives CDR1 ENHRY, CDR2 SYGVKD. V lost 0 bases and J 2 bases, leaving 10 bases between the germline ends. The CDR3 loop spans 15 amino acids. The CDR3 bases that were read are TGTGCCATCAGTGAGTCGGGGACACCGAACTATGGC. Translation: CAISESGTPNYG. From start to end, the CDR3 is CAISESGTPNYGYTF.

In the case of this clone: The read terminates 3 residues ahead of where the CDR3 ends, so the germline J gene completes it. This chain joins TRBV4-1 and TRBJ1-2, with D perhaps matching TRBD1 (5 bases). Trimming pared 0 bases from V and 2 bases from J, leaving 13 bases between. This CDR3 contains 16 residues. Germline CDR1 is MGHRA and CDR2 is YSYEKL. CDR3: CASSQEFPPGNYGYTF. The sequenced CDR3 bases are TGCGCCAGCAGCCAAGAGTTTCCGCCAGGGAACTATGGC.

The part of the CDR3 DNA that was read is TGTGCCAGCAGTTTTAGCCAGGGGGCAGTCGGGGAG. This translates into CASSFSQGAVGE. The whole CDR3 sequence reads CASSFSQGAVGELFF. The rearrangement uses TRBV12-3 or TRBV12-4 and TRBJ2-2; 8 bases line up with TRBD1. The read halts 3 residues ahead of the CDR3 end, with the missing end drawn from the germline J gene. This CDR3 has 15 residues. V lost 3 bases, J lost 7 bases, and 7 bases stayed unmatched.

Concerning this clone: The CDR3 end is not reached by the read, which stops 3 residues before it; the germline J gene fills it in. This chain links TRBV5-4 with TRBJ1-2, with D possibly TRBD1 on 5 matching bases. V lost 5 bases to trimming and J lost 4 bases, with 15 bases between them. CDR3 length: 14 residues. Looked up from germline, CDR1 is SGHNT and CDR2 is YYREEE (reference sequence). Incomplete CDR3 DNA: TGTGCCAGCAGATTGAGAGGGGCGAGCTATGGC. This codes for CASRLRGASYG. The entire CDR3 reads CASRLRGASYGYTF.

The DNA read from the CDR3 is TGTGCCTGGAGTCCGGGACAGGTTAATGAAAAA. It is translated as CAWSPGQVNEK. The full-length CDR3 reads as CAWSPGQVNEKLFF. The rearrangement joins TRBV30 to TRBJ1-4; 8 nucleotides agree with TRBD1. The observed sequence ends 3 residues before the CDR3 terminus, with the missing tail filled in from the germline J gene. J lost 4 bases, V lost 2 bases, and 3 bases had no gene match. Germline V gene lookup returns CDR1 GTSNPN and CDR2 SVGIG (reference sequence). This CDR3 has 14 amino acids.

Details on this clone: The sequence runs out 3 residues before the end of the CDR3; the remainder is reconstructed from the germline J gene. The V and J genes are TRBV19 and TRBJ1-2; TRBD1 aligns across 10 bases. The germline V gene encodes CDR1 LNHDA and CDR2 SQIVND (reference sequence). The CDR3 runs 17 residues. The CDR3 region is CASSPRQGANEDDTYTF. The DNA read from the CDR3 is TGTGCCAGTAGTCCGAGACAGGGGGCGAACGAGGACGATACC.

The CDR3 loop is CASSLAEGGKKLFF. The DNA read from the CDR3 is TGTGCCAGCAGCTTAGCGGAAGGGGGCAAAAAG. V and J are TRBV7-9 and TRBJ2-2; 7 nucleotides match TRBD1. The read halts 3 residues ahead of the CDR3 end, with the missing end drawn from the germline J gene. The CDR3 runs to 14 residues. The V gene's germline CDR1 is SEHNR and CDR2 FQNEAQ (reference sequence).

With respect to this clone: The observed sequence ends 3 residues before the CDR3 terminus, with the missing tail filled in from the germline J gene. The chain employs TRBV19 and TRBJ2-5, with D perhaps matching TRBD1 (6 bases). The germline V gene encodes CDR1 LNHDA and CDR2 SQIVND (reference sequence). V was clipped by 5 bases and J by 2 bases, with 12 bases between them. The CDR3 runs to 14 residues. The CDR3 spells CASSPGHMQETQYF. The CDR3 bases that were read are TGTGCCAGTAGTCCGGGACATATGCAAGAGACC.

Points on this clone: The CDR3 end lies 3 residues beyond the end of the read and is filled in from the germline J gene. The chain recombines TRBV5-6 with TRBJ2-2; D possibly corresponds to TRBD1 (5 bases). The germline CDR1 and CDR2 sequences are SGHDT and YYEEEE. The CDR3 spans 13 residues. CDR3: CASSLGLQEKLFF. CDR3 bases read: TGTGCCAGCAGCTTGGGGCTACAGGAAAAG.

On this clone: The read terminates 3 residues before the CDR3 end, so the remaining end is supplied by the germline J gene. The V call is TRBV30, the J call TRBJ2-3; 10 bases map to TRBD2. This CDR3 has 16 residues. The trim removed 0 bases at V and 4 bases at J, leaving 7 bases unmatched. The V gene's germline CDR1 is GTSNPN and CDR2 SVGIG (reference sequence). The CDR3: CAWSVGTSDMSDTQYF. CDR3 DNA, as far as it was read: TGTGCCTGGAGTGTGGGGACTAGCGATATGTCAGATACG.

The CDR3 spells CSARGLAGEQYF. The CDR3 bases that were read are TGCAGTGCTAGAGGACTAGCGGGCGAG. The chain employs TRBV20-1 and TRBJ2-7; 10 bases are a match to TRBD2. The CDR3 goes on 3 residues after the read ends, and that part is filled in from the germline J gene. This CDR3 region has 12 residues. J lost 6 bases, V lost 1 base, and 0 bases had no gene match. From germline, CDR1 is DFQATT and CDR2 SNEGSKA (reference sequence).